One and the same sample provided the 27 T cell receptor beta chains below, sequenced in a study of blood T cell repertoires in COVID-19. This table comes from immunoSEQ multiplex PCR, and its TCRdb copy is limited to in-frame clones, with some not included. This table has about 190,000 clones, 78% appearing once. Sequenced: peripheral blood. Receptor source: a woman aged 80 or over with active or convalescent COVID-19.

The J gene is TRBJ1-1, the V gene TRBV4-2; the D is unclear. The V end was cut by 0 bases, the J end by 4 bases, with 18 bases between. Per the germline V gene, CDR1 is LGHNA and CDR2 is YNFKEQ. The CDR3 is 17 amino acids. This chain's CDR3 is CASSQELGGAFRTEAFF. CDR3 bases: TGTGCCAGCAGCCAAGAGCTCGGAGGCGCCTTTCGCACTGAAGCTTTCTTT.

V and J are TRBV19 and TRBJ2-3; D is unclear. The V gene lost 5 bases and the J gene lost 4 bases, with 19 bases spanning the gap. This CDR3 has 16 amino acids. Germline V lookup: CDR1 LNHDA, CDR2 SQIVND (reference sequence). This CDR3 reads CASSPSSRNPPDTQYF. The DNA of the CDR3 is TGTGCCAGTAGTCCGTCAAGCCGCAACCCGCCAGATACGCAGTATTTT. Full variable domain (outside the CDR3, taken from reference TRBV19 and TRBJ2-3): DGGITQSPKYLFRKEGQNVTLSCEQNLNHDAMYWYRQDPGQGLRLIYYSQIVNDFQKGDIAEGYSVSREKKESFPLTVTSAQKNPTAFYLCASSPSSRNPPDTQYFGPGTRLTVL.

The V gene is TRBV7-9, the J gene TRBJ2-5; 10 bases are a match to TRBD1. Trimming at V came to 1 base and at J to 7 bases, leaving 3 bases not matched to a gene. Germline CDR1 reads SEHNR; CDR2 reads FQNEAQ (reference sequence). The CDR3 has 14 residues. The CDR3 DNA follows: TGTGCCAGCAGCTTAGTCAGACAGGGGGCGACCCAGTACTTC. Protein: CASSLVRQGATQYF.

DNA of the CDR3: TGTGCCAGCAGCACCCGGACAGGGGTTTTCAGCTCTGGAAACACCATATATTTT. As protein: CASSTRTGVFSSGNTIYF. The chain joins TRBV7-9 to TRBJ1-3; 9 positions match TRBD1. V dropped 5 bases and J dropped 0; count of bases not matched to a gene: 11. CDR3 size: 18 residues. Germline V lookup: CDR1 SEHNR, CDR2 FQNEAQ (reference sequence).

The J gene is TRBJ1-1, the V gene TRBV7-9; TRBD1 might be the D (5 bases). Trimming pared 3 bases from V and 3 bases from J, leaving 8 bases between. This CDR3 is 13 amino acids long. CDR1 and CDR2 from the germline V gene are SEHNR and FQNEAQ (reference sequence). The CDR3 coding sequence is TGTGCCAGCAGCTTTCAAGGGGACACTGAAGCTTTCTTT. Its translation: CASSFQGDTEAFF.

This chain uses TRBV4-1 with TRBJ2-7; D is unclear. Trimming took off 4 bases at V and 1 base at J, with 14 bases between the two ends. Germline lookup yields CDR1 MGHRA and CDR2 YSYEKL. The CDR3 is made up of 15 amino acids. The CDR3 protein is CASSLEPQASYEQYF. CDR3 coding DNA: TGCGCCAGCAGCCTGGAACCACAAGCGTCCTACGAGCAGTACTTC.

This chain connects TRBV5-8 to TRBJ2-5; the D gene is possibly TRBD1 (6 bases). Trimming removed 4 bases from V and 2 bases from J, with 15 bases in between. The length of the CDR3 is 15 residues. Per the germline V gene, CDR1 is SGHTS and CDR2 is YDEGEE. The CDR3 sequence: CASSLGALEQETQYF. CDR3 DNA: TGTGCCAGCAGCCTGGGGGCCTTAGAACAAGAGACCCAGTACTTC.

V usage is TRBV28 and J usage is TRBJ1-2; no reliable D call. Germline V gene data show CDR1 as MDHEN and CDR2 as SYDVKM. The V gene lost 5 bases and the J gene lost 2 bases, with 21 bases spanning the gap. The CDR3 extends over 17 amino acids. This CDR3 reads CASSPDLRREYNYGYTF. As DNA, the CDR3 is TGTGCCAGCAGTCCCGACCTCCGGAGAGAGTACAACTATGGCTACACCTTC.

The chain joins TRBV5-1 to TRBJ2-5; D gene uncertain. Trimming took off 0 bases at V and 2 bases at J, with 8 bases between the two ends. The germline V gene has CDR1 SGHRS and CDR2 YFSETQ. The CDR3 is 14 amino acids. The CDR3 DNA reads TGCGCCAGCAGCTTGGTAGCAGCTCAAGAGACCCAGTACTTC. Protein product: CASSLVAAQETQYF.

The V call is TRBV10-1, the J call TRBJ1-2, with D perhaps TRBD1 (6 bases). This CDR3 is built from 14 residues. From germline, CDR1 is WNHNN and CDR2 SYGVQD (reference sequence). The V end was cut by 8 bases, the J end by 1 base, with 14 bases between. The CDR3 DNA reads TGCGCCAGCGGAGGACAGCGATTTAACTATGGCTACACCTTC. Protein: CASGGQRFNYGYTF.

The rearrangement joins TRBV11-2 to TRBJ1-2; the D gene is possibly TRBD1 (5 bases). The CDR3 contains 14 residues. Germline CDR1 SGHAT, CDR2 FQNNGV. The V gene lost 6 bases and the J gene lost 4 bases, with 15 bases spanning the gap. The CDR3 loop reads CASRSVTGGYGYTF. The CDR3 nucleotides are TGTGCCAGCAGGTCCGTAACGGGGGGCTATGGCTACACCTTC.

Only one count was recorded for this clone. The CDR3 DNA reads TGTGCCAGCTCGAGACAGACCTACGAGCAGTACTTC. Its protein is CASSRQTYEQYF. The rearrangement joins TRBV18 to TRBJ2-7, with D perhaps matching TRBD1 (5 bases). The germline V and J ends were trimmed by 6 bases and 2 bases, with 8 bases remaining between them. The germline gives CDR1 KGHSH, CDR2 LQKENI. This CDR3 contains 12 residues. Full variable domain (outside the CDR3, taken from reference TRBV18 and TRBJ2-7): NAGVMQNPRHLVRRRGQEARLRCSPMKGHSHVYWYRQLPEEGLKFMVYLQKENIIDESGMPKERFSAEFPKEGPSILRIQQVVRGDSAAYFCASSRQTYEQYFGPGTRLTVT.

The chain carries TRBV4-2 and TRBJ1-5, with a weak D call TRBD1 (6 bases). The V end was cut by 4 bases, the J end by 5 bases, with 15 bases between. The CDR3 consists of 15 residues. Germline CDR1 is LGHNA and CDR2 is YNFKEQ. In DNA form, the CDR3 reads TGTGCCAGCAGCCGCGAGACAGGTGGTCATCAGCCCCAGCATTTT. Translated, it gives CASSRETGGHQPQHF.

The V gene is TRBV6-5, the J gene TRBJ1-3, with unresolved D. Germline-derived CDR1 and CDR2 are MNHEY and SVGAGI. This CDR3 has 14 amino acids. V was pared by 7 bases and J by 4 bases, with 14 bases between. The CDR3 loop reads CASKARVYGNTIYF. The CDR3, as DNA: TGTGCCAGCAAAGCGCGCGTCTACGGAAACACCATATATTTT.

The chain links TRBV9 to TRBJ2-5; TRBD2 might be the D (6 bases). The germline V and J ends were trimmed by 2 bases and 3 bases, with 14 bases remaining between them. The CDR3 is 15 amino acids. Germline V gene lookup returns CDR1 SGDLS and CDR2 YYNGEE. The CDR3 reads CASSVVPGLKETQYF. The DNA for the CDR3 is TGTGCCAGCAGCGTCGTCCCAGGACTAAAAGAGACCCAGTACTTC.

The chain couples TRBV11-2 to TRBJ2-4; 8 bases match TRBD2. Germline CDR1 is SGHAT and CDR2 is FQNNGV. CDR3 length: 13 amino acids. V shed 3 bases, J shed 10 bases, and the junction held 5 bases outside the gene matches. Here the CDR3 reads CASSFGGAGIQYF. CDR3 nucleotide sequence: TGTGCCAGCAGCTTCGGGGGGGCCGGGATTCAGTACTTC.

The rearrangement joins TRBV3-1 (or the pseudogene TRBV3-2) to TRBJ2-5; D may be TRBD2 (6 bases). The V and J ends lost 1 base and 7 bases respectively, with 10 bases between them. The CDR3 length is 13 residues. Per germline, CDR1 LGHDT and CDR2 YNNKEL (reference sequence). The CDR3 loop is CASSQGQGGTQYF. CDR3 DNA: TGTGCCAGCAGCCAAGGGCAGGGAGGGACCCAGTACTTC.

The genes are TRBV30 and TRBJ2-4, with D perhaps TRBD2 (5 bases). Germline values: CDR1 GTSNPN, CDR2 SVGIG (reference sequence). V shed 2 bases and J shed 5 bases, with 13 bases lying between them. The CDR3 is made up of 14 amino acids. CDR3 sequence: CAWSTTIPENIQYF. The DNA for the CDR3 is TGTGCCTGGAGTACGACTATACCCGAAAACATTCAGTACTTC.

The chain uses TRBV13 and TRBJ2-7; the match to TRBD1 covers 10 bases. The CDR3 is made up of 13 amino acids. V was clipped by 0 bases and J by 9 bases; unmatched bases: 2. In germline, CDR1 is PRHDT, CDR2 FYEKMQ (reference sequence). CDR3 protein: CASSLGTGGGQYF. DNA for the CDR3: TGTGCCAGCAGCTTAGGGACAGGGGGCGGGCAGTACTTC.

The J gene is TRBJ1-3, the V gene TRBV30, with D possibly TRBD1 on 5 matching bases. The CDR3 is 15 residues long. Germline CDR1 GTSNPN, CDR2 SVGIG (reference sequence). V lost 0 bases and J 7 bases, leaving 16 bases between the germline ends. The CDR3 loop is CAWSVLPGGGNTIYF. The CDR3 DNA is TGTGCCTGGAGTGTACTTCCCGGGGGTGGGAACACCATATATTTT.

This clone was recorded only once. The chain employs TRBV5-1 and TRBJ1-2, with 9 bases aligning to TRBD1. With 4 bases clipped from V and 4 bases from J, the junction kept 5 bases outside the gene matches. Germline V gene lookup returns CDR1 SGHRS and CDR2 YFSETQ. The CDR3 is 14 residues long. CDR3 loop: CASSTGQGGYGYTF. DNA of the CDR3: TGCGCCAGCAGCACGGGACAGGGTGGCTATGGCTACACCTTC.

V is TRBV5-1 and J is TRBJ2-7; no reliable D call. V was clipped by 0 bases and J by 0 bases, with 7 bases between them. Germline CDR1 is SGHRS and CDR2 is YFSETQ. The CDR3 length is 14 residues. In DNA form, the CDR3 reads TGCGCCAGCAGCTTGGGGCCTGCCTCCTACGAGCAGTACTTC. It codes for CASSLGPASYEQYF.

The gene calls are TRBV19 and TRBJ1-1; maybe TRBD1 (5 bases). Germline lookup yields CDR1 LNHDA and CDR2 SQIVND (reference sequence). The V and J ends lost 8 bases and 7 bases respectively, with 17 bases between them. This CDR3 is built from 13 residues. The CDR3 sequence is CASGVVGLGEAFF. In DNA form, the CDR3 reads TGTGCCAGTGGGGTAGTGGGGCTTGGTGAAGCTTTCTTT.

The chain has TRBV29-1 and TRBJ1-2; weak D call: TRBD1 (5 bases). V was shortened by 7 bases and J by 3 bases, with 6 bases between the two germline ends. The germline V gene encodes CDR1 SQVTM and CDR2 ANQGSEA. The CDR3 is made up of 10 amino acids. This CDR3 is CSAQDYGYTF. CDR3 bases: TGCAGCGCACAGGACTATGGCTACACCTTC.

The chain recombines TRBV9 with TRBJ1-5; D is undetermined. Germline assignment: CDR1 SGDLS and CDR2 YYNGEE. CDR3 length: 19 amino acids. Between the trimmed V and J ends, which lost 3 bases and 0 bases, there was a span of 22 bases. CDR3 region: CASSERRLRAGFSNQPQHF. The CDR3 nucleotides read TGTGCCAGCAGCGAGCGCCGACTGAGGGCCGGGTTTAGCAATCAGCCCCAGCATTTT.

The chain joins TRBV7-8 to TRBJ1-2, with a weak D call TRBD1 (5 bases). The CDR3 is 14 residues long. Germline V lookup: CDR1 SGHVS, CDR2 FQNEAQ. Trimming stripped 4 bases from V and 4 bases from J, with 13 bases between. Here the CDR3 reads CASSSTASGYGYTF. CDR3 DNA: TGTGCCAGCAGCTCGACAGCGTCGGGCTATGGCTACACCTTC.

The chain uses TRBV10-3 and TRBJ2-1, with D perhaps matching TRBD2 (5 bases). Germline values: CDR1 ENHRY, CDR2 SYGVKD. The CDR3 is made up of 15 amino acids. V was cut by 2 bases and J by 0 bases, with 8 bases left in between. CDR3 sequence: CAISETGSSYNEQFF. The CDR3 nucleotides read TGTGCCATCAGTGAGACGGGGAGCTCCTACAATGAGCAGTTCTTC.